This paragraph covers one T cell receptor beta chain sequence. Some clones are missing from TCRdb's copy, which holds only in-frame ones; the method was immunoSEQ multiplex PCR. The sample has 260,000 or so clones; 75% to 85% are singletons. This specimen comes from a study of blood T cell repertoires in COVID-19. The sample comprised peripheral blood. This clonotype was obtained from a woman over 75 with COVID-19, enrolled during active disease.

Here the CDR3 DNA reads TGTGCCTGGGTCAGGGGGCCTAGACTCCCTGGAAACACCATATATTTT. Its translation is CAWVRGPRLPGNTIYF. This chain uses TRBV30 with TRBJ1-3; 8 nucleotides agree with TRBD1. There are 16 residues in the CDR3. The germline V gene has CDR1 GTSNPN and CDR2 SVGIG (reference sequence). Trimming cost V 5 bases and J 2 bases; bases outside gene matches: 11.